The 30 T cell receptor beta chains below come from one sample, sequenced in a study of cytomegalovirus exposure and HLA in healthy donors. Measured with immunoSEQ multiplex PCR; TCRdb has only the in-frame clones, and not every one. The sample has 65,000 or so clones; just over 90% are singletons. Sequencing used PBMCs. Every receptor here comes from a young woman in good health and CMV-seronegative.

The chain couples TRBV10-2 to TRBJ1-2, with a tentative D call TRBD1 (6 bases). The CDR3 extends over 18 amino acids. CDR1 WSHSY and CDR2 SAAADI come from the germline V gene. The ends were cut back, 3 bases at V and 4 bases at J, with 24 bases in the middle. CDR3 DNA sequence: TGCGCCAGCAGTGAATCTGGGGGTAGGACAGTCCCAAGCTATGGCTACACCTTC. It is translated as CASSESGGRTVPSYGYTF.

CDR3 DNA sequence: TGTGCCAGCAGCTCCGGACTAGCGGGCGGTCAAGAGACCCAGTACTTC. This encodes CASSSGLAGGQETQYF. The V gene is TRBV9, the J gene TRBJ2-5, with 11 bases that match TRBD2. Germline assignment: CDR1 SGDLS and CDR2 YYNGEE. CDR3 length equals 16 residues. Germline trimming cut 4 bases from V and 2 bases from J; bases unmatched to any gene: 7. Full variable domain (missing parts from reference TRBV9 and TRBJ2-5): DSGVTQTPKHLITATGQRVTLRCSPRSGDLSVYWYQQSLDQGLQFLIQYYNGEERAKGNILERFSAQQFPDLHSELNLSSLELGDSALYFCASSSGLAGGQETQYFGPGTRLLVL.

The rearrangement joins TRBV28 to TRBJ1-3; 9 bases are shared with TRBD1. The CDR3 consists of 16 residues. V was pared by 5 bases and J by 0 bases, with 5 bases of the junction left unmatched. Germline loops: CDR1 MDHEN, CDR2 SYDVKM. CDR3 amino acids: CASSDMTGGSGNTIYF. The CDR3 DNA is TGTGCCAGCAGTGATATGACAGGGGGCTCTGGAAACACCATATATTTT.

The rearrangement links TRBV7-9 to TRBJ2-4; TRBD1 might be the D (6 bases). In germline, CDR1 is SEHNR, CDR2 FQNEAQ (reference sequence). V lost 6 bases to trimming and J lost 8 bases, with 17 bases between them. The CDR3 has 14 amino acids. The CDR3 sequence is CASSFRGGLDIQYF. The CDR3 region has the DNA TGTGCCAGCAGTTTCAGGGGTGGATTGGACATTCAGTACTTC.

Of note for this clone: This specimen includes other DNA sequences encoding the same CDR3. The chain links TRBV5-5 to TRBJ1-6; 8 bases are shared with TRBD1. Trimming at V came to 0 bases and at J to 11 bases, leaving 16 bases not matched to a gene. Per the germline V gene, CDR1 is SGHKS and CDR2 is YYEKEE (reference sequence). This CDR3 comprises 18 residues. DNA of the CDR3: TGTGCCAGCAGCTTGGATTCGCTCCGGACAGGGCTTCGGCCACCCCTCCACTTT. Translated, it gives CASSLDSLRTGLRPPLHF.

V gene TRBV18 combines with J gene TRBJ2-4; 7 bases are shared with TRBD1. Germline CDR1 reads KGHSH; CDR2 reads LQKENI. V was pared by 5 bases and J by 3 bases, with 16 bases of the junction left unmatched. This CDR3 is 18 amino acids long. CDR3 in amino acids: CASSAGTALGLIKNIQYF. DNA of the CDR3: TGTGCCAGCTCAGCCGGGACAGCGCTTGGCCTGATCAAAAACATTCAGTACTTC.

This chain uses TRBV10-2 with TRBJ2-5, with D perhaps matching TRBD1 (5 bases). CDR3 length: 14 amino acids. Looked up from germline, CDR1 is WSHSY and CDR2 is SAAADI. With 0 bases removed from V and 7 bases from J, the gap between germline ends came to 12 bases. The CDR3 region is CASSESGPQGTQYF. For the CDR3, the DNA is TGCGCCAGCAGTGAGTCCGGACCCCAGGGGACCCAGTACTTC.

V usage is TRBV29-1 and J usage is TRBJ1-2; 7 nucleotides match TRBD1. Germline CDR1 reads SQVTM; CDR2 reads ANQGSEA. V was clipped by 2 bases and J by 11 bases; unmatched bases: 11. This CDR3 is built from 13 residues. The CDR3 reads CSVELTGTVMYTF. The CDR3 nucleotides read TGCAGCGTTGAACTAACCGGGACAGTCATGTACACCTTC.

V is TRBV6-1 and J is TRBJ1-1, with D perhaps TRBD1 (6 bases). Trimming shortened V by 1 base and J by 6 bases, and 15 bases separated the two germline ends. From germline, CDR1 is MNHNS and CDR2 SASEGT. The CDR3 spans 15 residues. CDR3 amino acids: CASSEERTVWAEAFF. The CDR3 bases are TGTGCCAGCAGTGAAGAGAGGACAGTTTGGGCTGAAGCTTTCTTT.

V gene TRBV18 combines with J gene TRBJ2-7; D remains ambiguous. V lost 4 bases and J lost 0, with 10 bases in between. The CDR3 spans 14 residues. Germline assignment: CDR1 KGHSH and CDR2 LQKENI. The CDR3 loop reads CASSQESSSYEQYF. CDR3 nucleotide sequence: TGTGCCAGCTCACAGGAATCTAGCTCCTACGAGCAGTACTTC.

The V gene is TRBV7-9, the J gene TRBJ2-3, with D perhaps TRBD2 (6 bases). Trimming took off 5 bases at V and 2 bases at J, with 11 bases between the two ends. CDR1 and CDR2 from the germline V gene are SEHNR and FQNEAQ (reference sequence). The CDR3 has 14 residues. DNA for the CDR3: TGTGCCAGCAGCCCGCGGGGACCCACAGATACGCAGTATTTT. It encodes CASSPRGPTDTQYF. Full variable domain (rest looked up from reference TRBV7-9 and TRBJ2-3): DTGVSQNPRHKITKRGQNVTFRCDPISEHNRLYWYRQTLGQGPEFLTYFQNEAQLEKSRLLSDRFSAERPKGSFSTLEIQRTEQGDSAMYLCASSPRGPTDTQYFGPGTRLTVL.

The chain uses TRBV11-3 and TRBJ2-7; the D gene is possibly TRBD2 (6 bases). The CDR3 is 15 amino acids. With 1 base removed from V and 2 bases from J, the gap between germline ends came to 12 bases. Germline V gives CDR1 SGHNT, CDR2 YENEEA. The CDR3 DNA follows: TGTGCCAGCAGCTTAGGGCGGGGCCCGGCCTACGAGCAGTACTTC. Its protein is CASSLGRGPAYEQYF.

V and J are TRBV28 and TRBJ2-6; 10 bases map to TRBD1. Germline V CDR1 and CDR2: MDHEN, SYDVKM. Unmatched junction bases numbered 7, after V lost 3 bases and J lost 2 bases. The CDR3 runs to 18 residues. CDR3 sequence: CASSLRDRGRAGANVLTF. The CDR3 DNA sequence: TGTGCCAGCAGTTTGCGGGACAGGGGTAGGGCTGGGGCCAACGTCCTGACTTTC.

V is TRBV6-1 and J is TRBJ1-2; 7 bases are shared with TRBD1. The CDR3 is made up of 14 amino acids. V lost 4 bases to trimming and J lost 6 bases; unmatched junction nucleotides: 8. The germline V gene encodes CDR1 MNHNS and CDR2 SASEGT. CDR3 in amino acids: CASSVRQGRDGYTF. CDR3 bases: TGTGCCAGCAGTGTGCGACAGGGAAGAGATGGCTACACCTTC.

CDR3 loop: CASSNRYMREQFF. CDR3 bases: TGTGCCAGCTCAAACAGGTATATGCGTGAGCAGTTCTTC. This sequence joins TRBV18 and TRBJ2-1; D is possibly TRBD1 (5 bases). The CDR3 loop spans 13 amino acids. CDR1 and CDR2 (germline): KGHSH, LQKENI. V was pared by 5 bases and J by 9 bases, with 14 bases between.

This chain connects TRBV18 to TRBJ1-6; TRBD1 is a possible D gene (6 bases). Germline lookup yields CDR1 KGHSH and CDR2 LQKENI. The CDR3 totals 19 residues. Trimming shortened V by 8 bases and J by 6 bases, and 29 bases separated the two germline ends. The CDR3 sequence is CASRSSGVLRREGNSPLHF. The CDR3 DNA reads TGTGCCAGCCGCTCTTCAGGGGTTCTCCGACGGGAGGGTAATTCACCCCTCCACTTT.

Here the CDR3 DNA reads TGCGCCAGCAGTGAGGGTGAGGGGGTCCCAACTGAGACCCAGTACTTC. This encodes CASSEGEGVPTETQYF. V is TRBV10-1 and J is TRBJ2-5; a possible D gene is TRBD1 (6 bases). Trimming cost V 2 bases and J 5 bases, with 18 bases left between them. CDR3 length: 16 amino acids. Germline V gene data show CDR1 as WNHNN and CDR2 as SYGVQD (reference sequence).

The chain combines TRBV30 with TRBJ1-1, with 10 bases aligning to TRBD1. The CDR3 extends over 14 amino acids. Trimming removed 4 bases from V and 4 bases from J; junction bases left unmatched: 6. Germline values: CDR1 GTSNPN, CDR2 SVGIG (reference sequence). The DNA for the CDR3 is TGTGCCTGGAACCCCGGGACAGGGGCCACTGAAGCTTTCTTT. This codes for CAWNPGTGATEAFF.

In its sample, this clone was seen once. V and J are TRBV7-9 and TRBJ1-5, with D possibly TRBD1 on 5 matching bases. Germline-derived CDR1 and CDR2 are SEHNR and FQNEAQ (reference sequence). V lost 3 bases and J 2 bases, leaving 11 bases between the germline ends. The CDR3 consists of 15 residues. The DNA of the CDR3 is TGTGCCAGCAGCTTGGGGGGAGTTGGCAATCAGCCCCAGCATTTT. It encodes CASSLGGVGNQPQHF.

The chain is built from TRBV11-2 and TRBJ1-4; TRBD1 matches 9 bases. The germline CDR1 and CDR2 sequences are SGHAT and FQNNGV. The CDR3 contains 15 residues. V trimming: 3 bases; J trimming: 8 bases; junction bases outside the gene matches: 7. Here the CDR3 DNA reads TGTGCCAGCAGCTTCTCCGGGACAGGGTGGGAAAAACTGTTTTTT. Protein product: CASSFSGTGWEKLFF. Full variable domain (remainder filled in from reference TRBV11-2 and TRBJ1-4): EAGVAQSPRYKIIEKRQSVAFWCNPISGHATLYWYQQILGQGPKLLIQFQNNGVVDDSQLPKDRFSAERLKGVDSTLKIQPAKLEDSAVYLCASSFSGTGWEKLFFGSGTQLSVL.

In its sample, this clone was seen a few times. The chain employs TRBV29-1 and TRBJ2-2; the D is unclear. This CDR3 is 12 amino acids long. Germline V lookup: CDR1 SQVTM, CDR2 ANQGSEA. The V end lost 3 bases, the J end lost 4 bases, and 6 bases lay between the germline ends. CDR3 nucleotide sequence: TGCAGCGTTGATATTTCCACCGGGGAGCTGTTTTTT. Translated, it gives CSVDISTGELFF.

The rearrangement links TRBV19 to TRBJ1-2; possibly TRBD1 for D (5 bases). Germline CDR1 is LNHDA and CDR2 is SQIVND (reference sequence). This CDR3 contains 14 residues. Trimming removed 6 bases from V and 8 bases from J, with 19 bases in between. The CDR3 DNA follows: TGTGCCAGTAGCAGCTACAGGAGGGAGTTGGGCTACACCTTC. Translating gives CASSSYRRELGYTF. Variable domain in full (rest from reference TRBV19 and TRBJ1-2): DGGITQSPKYLFRKEGQNVTLSCEQNLNHDAMYWYRQDPGQGLRLIYYSQIVNDFQKGDIAEGYSVSREKKESFPLTVTSAQKNPTAFYLCASSSYRRELGYTFGSGTRLTVV.

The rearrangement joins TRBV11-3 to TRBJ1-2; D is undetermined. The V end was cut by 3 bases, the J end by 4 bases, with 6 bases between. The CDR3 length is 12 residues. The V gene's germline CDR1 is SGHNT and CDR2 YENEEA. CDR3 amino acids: CASSLVAYGYTF. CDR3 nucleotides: TGTGCCAGCAGCTTGGTGGCCTATGGCTACACCTTC.

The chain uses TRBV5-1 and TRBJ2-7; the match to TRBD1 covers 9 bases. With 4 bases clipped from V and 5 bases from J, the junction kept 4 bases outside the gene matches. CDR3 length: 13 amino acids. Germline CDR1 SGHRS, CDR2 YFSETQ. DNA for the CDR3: TGCGCCAGCAGCGTACAGGGGGCGGACGAGCAGTACTTC. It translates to CASSVQGADEQYF.

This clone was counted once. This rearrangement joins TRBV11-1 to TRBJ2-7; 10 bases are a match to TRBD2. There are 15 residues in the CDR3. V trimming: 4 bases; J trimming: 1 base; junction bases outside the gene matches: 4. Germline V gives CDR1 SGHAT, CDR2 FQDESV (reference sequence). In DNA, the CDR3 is TGTGCCAGCAGCTCAACACTAGCGGGGTCCTACGAGCAGTACTTC. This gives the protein CASSSTLAGSYEQYF.

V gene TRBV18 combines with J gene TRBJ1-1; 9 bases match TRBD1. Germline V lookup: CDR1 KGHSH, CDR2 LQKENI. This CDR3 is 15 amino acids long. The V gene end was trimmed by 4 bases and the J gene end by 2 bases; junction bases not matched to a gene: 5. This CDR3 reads CASSLWTGDNTEAFF. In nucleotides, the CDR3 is TGTGCCAGCTCACTTTGGACAGGGGATAACACTGAAGCTTTCTTT.

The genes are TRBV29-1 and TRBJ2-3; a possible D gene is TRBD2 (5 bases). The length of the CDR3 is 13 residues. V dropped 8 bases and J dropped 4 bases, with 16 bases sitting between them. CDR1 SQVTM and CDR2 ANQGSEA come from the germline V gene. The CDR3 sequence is CSISPGVSDTQYF. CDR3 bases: TGCAGCATCTCTCCCGGGGTTTCAGATACGCAGTATTTT.

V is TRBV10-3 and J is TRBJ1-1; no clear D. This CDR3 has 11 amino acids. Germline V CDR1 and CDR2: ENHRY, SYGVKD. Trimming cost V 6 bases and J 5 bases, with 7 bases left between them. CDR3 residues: CAIRGATEAFF. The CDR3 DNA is TGTGCCATCAGGGGAGCTACTGAAGCTTTCTTT.

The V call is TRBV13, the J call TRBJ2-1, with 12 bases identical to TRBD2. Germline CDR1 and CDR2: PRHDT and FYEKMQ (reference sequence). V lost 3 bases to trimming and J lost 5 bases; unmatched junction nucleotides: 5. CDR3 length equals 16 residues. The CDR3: CASSLETSGSDNEQFF. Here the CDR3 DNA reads TGTGCCAGCAGCTTGGAGACTAGCGGGAGCGACAATGAGCAGTTCTTC.

This chain's CDR3 is CASSWGQGVTYEQYF. In nucleotides, the CDR3 is TGTGCCAGCAGCTGGGGACAGGGGGTGACCTACGAGCAGTACTTC. The chain employs TRBV7-6 and TRBJ2-7, with 11 bases matching TRBD1. The V segment lost 4 bases and the J segment 2 bases; nucleotides outside the gene matches: 4. Germline lookup yields CDR1 SGHVS and CDR2 FNYEAQ. There are 15 residues in the CDR3.